This TCR beta chain was sequenced during a study of blood T cell repertoires in COVID-19. Overall study context: The United States, Italy and Spain supplied acute and convalescent COVID-19 samples. Sources were T cells, B-cell-depleted T cells, or PBMCs; the material itself was cDNA or gDNA.

Original handling: Researchers report that nucleated cell counts were estimated from reference gene primer amplification. Only in-frame clones appear in the TCRdb table, and some are missing; sequencing was by immunoSEQ multiplex PCR. The V and J calls and clone size were taken over from that table, and D and trimming were inferred from the DNA. This table has around 350,000 clones, around nine tenths appearing once. CDR1 and CDR2 from the germline V gene are SGHRS and YFSETQ. This CDR3 region has 15 residues. The V segment lost 2 bases and the J segment 5 bases; nucleotides outside the gene matches: 5.

The clonotype was recovered from a human donor in a cohort sampled during active COVID-19. The sequenced sample consisted of peripheral blood. The rearrangement joins TRBV5-1 to TRBJ1-5, with 9 bases that match TRBD1. CDR3 DNA sequence: TGCGCCAGCAGCTTCACAGGGGGCGTTTATCAGCCCCAGCATTTT. This codes for CASSFTGGVYQPQHF.